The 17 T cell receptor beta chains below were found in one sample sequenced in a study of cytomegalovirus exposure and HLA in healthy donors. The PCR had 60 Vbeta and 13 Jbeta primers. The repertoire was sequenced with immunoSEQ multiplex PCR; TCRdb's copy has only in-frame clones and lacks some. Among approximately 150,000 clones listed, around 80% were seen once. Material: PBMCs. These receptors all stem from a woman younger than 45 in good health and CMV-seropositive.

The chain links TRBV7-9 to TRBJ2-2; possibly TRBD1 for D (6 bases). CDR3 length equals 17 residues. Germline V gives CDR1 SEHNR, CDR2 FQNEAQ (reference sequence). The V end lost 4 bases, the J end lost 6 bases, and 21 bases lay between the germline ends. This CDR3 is CASSSNPRGGVSGELFF. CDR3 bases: TGTGCCAGCAGCTCAAACCCTAGAGGGGGAGTTTCCGGGGAGCTGTTTTTT.

CDR3 residues: CASSLAQGYEKLFF. CDR3 coding DNA: TGCGCCAGCAGCTTGGCACAGGGGTATGAAAAACTGTTTTTT. This chain links TRBV5-1 with TRBJ1-4; 7 nucleotides match TRBD1. The CDR3 has 14 residues. The ends lost 0 bases at V and 6 bases at J; junction bases unmatched: 2. Per the germline V gene, CDR1 is SGHRS and CDR2 is YFSETQ.

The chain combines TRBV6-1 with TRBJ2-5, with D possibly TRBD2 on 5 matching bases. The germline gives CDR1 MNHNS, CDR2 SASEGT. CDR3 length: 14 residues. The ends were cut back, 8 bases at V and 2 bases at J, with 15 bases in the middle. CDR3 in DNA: TGTGCCAGCCTTGACGGGGTCCAACAAGAGACCCAGTACTTC. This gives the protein CASLDGVQQETQYF.

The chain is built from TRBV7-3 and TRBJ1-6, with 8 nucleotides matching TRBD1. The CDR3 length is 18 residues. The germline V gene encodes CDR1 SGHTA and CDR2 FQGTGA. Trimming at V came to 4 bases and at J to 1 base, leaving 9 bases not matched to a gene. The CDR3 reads CASSSLHHRGSYNSPLHF. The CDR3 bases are TGTGCCAGCAGCTCCTTGCACCACAGGGGGTCCTATAATTCACCCCTCCACTTT.

The DNA for the CDR3 is TGTGCCAGCAGCGCCCAAACAGGGGAAGGCTACACCTTC. Protein: CASSAQTGEGYTF. This chain connects TRBV7-9 to TRBJ1-2; TRBD1 matches at 7 bases. CDR1 SEHNR and CDR2 FQNEAQ come from the germline V gene (reference sequence). This CDR3 has 13 amino acids. J was trimmed by 8 bases and V by 5 bases; bases with no gene match: 8.

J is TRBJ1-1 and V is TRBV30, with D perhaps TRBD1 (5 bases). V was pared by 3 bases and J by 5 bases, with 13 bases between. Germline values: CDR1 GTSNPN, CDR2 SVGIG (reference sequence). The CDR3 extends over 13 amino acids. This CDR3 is CAWSGREVTEAFF. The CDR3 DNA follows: TGTGCCTGGAGCGGCAGGGAGGTTACTGAAGCTTTCTTT.

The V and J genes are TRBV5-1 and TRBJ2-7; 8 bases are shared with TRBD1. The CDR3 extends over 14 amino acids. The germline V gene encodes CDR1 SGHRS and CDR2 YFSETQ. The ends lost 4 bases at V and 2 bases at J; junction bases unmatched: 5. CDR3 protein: CASSPDRATYEQYF. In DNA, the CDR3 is TGCGCCAGCAGCCCGGACAGGGCCACCTACGAGCAGTACTTC.

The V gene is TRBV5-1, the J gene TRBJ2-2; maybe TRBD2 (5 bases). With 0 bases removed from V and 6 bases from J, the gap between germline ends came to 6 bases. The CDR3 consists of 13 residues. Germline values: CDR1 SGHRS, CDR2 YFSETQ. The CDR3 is CASSLVEAGELFF. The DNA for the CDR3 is TGCGCCAGCAGCTTGGTGGAGGCCGGGGAGCTGTTTTTT.

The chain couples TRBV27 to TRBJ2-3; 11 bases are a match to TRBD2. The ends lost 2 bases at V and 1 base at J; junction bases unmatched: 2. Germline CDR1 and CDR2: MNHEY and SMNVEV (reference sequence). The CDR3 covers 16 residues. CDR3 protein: CASSLTLAGGTDTQYF. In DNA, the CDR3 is TGTGCCAGCAGTTTAACACTAGCGGGGGGCACAGATACGCAGTATTTT.

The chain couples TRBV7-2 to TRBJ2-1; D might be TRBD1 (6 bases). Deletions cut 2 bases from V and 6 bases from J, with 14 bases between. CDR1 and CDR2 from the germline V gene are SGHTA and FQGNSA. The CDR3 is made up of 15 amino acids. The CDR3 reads CASSLSLGAGNEQFF. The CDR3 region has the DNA TGTGCCAGCAGCTTATCCCTGGGGGCGGGCAATGAGCAGTTCTTC.

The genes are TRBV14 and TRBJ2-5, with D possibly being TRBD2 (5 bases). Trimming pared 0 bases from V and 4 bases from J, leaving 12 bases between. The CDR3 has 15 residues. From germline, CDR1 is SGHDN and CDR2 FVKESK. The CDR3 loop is CASSQDIRLAETQYF. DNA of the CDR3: TGTGCCAGCAGCCAAGATATCCGGCTAGCAGAGACCCAGTACTTC.

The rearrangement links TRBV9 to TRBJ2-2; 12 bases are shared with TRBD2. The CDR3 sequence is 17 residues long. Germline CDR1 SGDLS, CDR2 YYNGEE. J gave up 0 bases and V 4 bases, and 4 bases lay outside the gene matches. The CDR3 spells CASSIRLAGANTGELFF. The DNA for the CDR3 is TGTGCCAGCAGCATCCGACTAGCGGGGGCGAACACCGGGGAGCTGTTTTTT. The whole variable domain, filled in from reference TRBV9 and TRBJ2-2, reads DSGVTQTPKHLITATGQRVTLRCSPRSGDLSVYWYQQSLDQGLQFLIQYYNGEERAKGNILERFSAQQFPDLHSELNLSSLELGDSALYFCASSIRLAGANTGELFFGEGSRLTVL.

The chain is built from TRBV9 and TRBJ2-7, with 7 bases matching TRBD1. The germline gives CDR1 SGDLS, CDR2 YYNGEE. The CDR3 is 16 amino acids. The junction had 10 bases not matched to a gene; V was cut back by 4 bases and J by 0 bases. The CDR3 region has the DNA TGTGCCAGCAGCTCTCACCGGGACAGACCCTCCTACGAGCAGTACTTC. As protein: CASSSHRDRPSYEQYF.

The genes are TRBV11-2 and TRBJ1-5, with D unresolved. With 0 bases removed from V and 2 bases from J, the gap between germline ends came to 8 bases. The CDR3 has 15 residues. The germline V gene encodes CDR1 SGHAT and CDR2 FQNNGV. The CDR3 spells CASSLDFTGNQPQHF. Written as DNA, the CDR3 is TGTGCCAGCAGCTTAGATTTTACGGGCAATCAGCCCCAGCATTTT.

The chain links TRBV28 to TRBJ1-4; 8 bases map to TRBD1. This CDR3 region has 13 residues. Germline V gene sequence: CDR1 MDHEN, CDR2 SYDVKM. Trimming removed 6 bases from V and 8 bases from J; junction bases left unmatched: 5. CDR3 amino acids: CASSRNRGEKLFF. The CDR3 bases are TGTGCCAGCAGCCGGAACAGGGGGGAAAAACTGTTTTTT.

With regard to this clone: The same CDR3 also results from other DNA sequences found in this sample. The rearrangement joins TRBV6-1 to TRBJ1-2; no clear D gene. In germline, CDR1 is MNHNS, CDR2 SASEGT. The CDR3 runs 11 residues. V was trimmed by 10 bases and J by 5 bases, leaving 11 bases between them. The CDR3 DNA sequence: TGTGCCACGCGGCCATTGTATGGCTACACCTTC. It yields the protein CATRPLYGYTF.

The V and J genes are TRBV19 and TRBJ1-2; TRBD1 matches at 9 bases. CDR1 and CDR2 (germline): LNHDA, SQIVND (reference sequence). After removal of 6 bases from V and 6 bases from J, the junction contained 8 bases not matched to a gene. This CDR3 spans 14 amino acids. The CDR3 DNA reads TGTGCCAGTAGAAAATGGGACAGGGAGGATGGCTACACCTTC. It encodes CASRKWDREDGYTF.